A selection of T cell receptor beta chains follows, all from one sample in a study of technical replicates of blood from a handful of donors. Clones were sequenced by immunoSEQ multiplex PCR, and TCRdb holds only the in-frame ones, with some missing. In the table there are 80,000 or so clones, 94% of which are singletons. The sample was T cells isolated from PBMCs. The source of these receptors is a human donor in good health. CDR3s include the opening cysteine and the closing phenylalanine or tryptophan. Each record gives: V gene, J gene, D gene, clone size, CDR3 protein, CDR3 DNA. D genes are given only for firm matches. For some rows the clone size is stated as once, few or many, or as a class when expanded; others skip it.

V gene: TRBV10-3
J gene: TRBJ1-4
D gene: .
clone size: .
CDR3 protein: CAISETTGKEKLFF
CDR3 DNA: TGTGCCATCAGTGAGACGACAGGAAAGGAAAAACTGTTTTTT

V gene: TRBV5-8
J gene: TRBJ2-7
D gene: TRBD1
clone size: .
CDR3 protein: CASSSAGTGFNEQYF
CDR3 DNA: TGTGCCAGCAGCTCGGCCGGGACAGGGTTCAACGAGCAGTACTTC

V gene: TRBV10-2
J gene: TRBJ2-1
D gene: .
clone size: .
CDR3 protein: CASSELANEQFF
CDR3 DNA: TGCGCCAGCAGTGAGTTAGCCAATGAGCAGTTCTTC

V gene: TRBV7-3
J gene: TRBJ2-1
D gene: TRBD2
clone size: .
CDR3 protein: CASSLAGGRDEQFF
CDR3 DNA: TGTGCCAGCAGCTTGGCGGGGGGGCGGGATGAGCAGTTCTTC

V gene: TRBV14
J gene: TRBJ2-7
D gene: .
clone size: .
CDR3 protein: CASSQEQGLGYEQYF
CDR3 DNA: TGTGCCAGCAGCCAAGAGCAGGGGCTAGGCTACGAGCAGTACTTC

V gene: TRBV12-5
J gene: TRBJ2-3
D gene: .
clone size: .
CDR3 protein: CASGLVLERFADTQYF
CDR3 DNA: TGTGCTAGTGGTTTGGTATTGGAGAGGTTCGCAGATACGCAGTATTTT

V gene: TRBV11-2
J gene: TRBJ2-1
D gene: .
clone size: .
CDR3 protein: CASSGDSFYNEQFF
CDR3 DNA: TGTGCCAGCAGCGGCGACAGTTTCTACAATGAGCAGTTCTTC

V gene: TRBV9
J gene: TRBJ1-5
D gene: .
clone size: once
CDR3 protein: CASSVDSGLEQPQHF
CDR3 DNA: TGTGCCAGCAGCGTAGATTCAGGGTTAGAGCAGCCCCAGCATTTT

V gene: TRBV11-2
J gene: TRBJ1-1
D gene: .
clone size: .
CDR3 protein: CASSLRTEAFF
CDR3 DNA: TGTGCCAGCAGCCTCAGAACTGAAGCTTTCTTT

V gene: TRBV15
J gene: TRBJ1-2
D gene: .
clone size: .
CDR3 protein: CATSRDLFGGNYGYTF
CDR3 DNA: TGTGCCACCAGCAGAGATCTCTTCGGGGGTAACTATGGCTACACCTTC

V gene: TRBV5-1
J gene: TRBJ2-7
D gene: .
clone size: few
CDR3 protein: CASRRTDNYEQYF
CDR3 DNA: TGCGCCAGCAGGAGGACGGACAACTACGAGCAGTACTTC

V gene: TRBV7-6
J gene: TRBJ2-5
D gene: .
clone size: .
CDR3 protein: CASSQGGETQYF
CDR3 DNA: TGTGCCAGCAGCCAGGGGGGAGAGACCCAGTACTTC

V gene: TRBV5-6
J gene: TRBJ2-7
D gene: .
clone size: .
CDR3 protein: CASSLPGGGNSPYEQYF
CDR3 DNA: TGTGCCAGCAGCTTGCCGGGGGGCGGGAATAGCCCCTACGAGCAGTACTTC

V gene: TRBV4-3
J gene: TRBJ2-2
D gene: TRBD2
clone size: .
CDR3 protein: CASSQGQGAGGPPGELFF
CDR3 DNA: TGCGCCAGCAGCCAAGGGCAAGGAGCGGGAGGGCCTCCCGGGGAGCTGTTTTTT

V gene: TRBV20-1
J gene: TRBJ1-2
D gene: .
clone size: .
CDR3 protein: CSLGANYGYTF
CDR3 DNA: TGCAGTTTGGGAGCTAACTATGGCTACACCTTC

V gene: TRBV28
J gene: TRBJ2-2
D gene: TRBD2
clone size: .
CDR3 protein: CASVDRSGLAGGNTGELFF
CDR3 DNA: TGTGCCAGCGTGGACAGGTCGGGACTAGCGGGAGGGAACACCGGGGAGCTGTTTTTT

V gene: TRBV5-1
J gene: TRBJ2-7
D gene: TRBD2
clone size: .
CDR3 protein: CASSLGGLAGSYEQYF
CDR3 DNA: TGCGCCAGCAGCTTGGGGGGACTAGCGGGCTCCTACGAGCAGTACTTC

V gene: TRBV7-9
J gene: TRBJ1-4
D gene: .
clone size: .
CDR3 protein: CASRAGQNEKLFF
CDR3 DNA: TGTGCCAGCAGGGCTGGACAGAATGAAAAACTGTTTTTT

V gene: TRBV7-8
J gene: TRBJ1-4
D gene: .
clone size: .
CDR3 protein: CASSLGWAATNEKLFF
CDR3 DNA: TGTGCCAGCAGCTTAGGTTGGGCTGCAACTAATGAAAAACTGTTTTTT

V gene: TRBV7-9
J gene: TRBJ2-7
D gene: TRBD1
clone size: once
CDR3 protein: CASSLGQGWYEQYF
CDR3 DNA: TGTGCCAGCAGCTTAGGACAGGGGTGGTACGAGCAGTACTTC

V gene: TRBV5-5
J gene: TRBJ2-5
D gene: TRBD2
clone size: .
CDR3 protein: CASSLELAGVEETQYF
CDR3 DNA: TGTGCCAGCAGCTTGGAACTAGCGGGAGTGGAGGAGACCCAGTACTTC

V gene: TRBV5-1
J gene: TRBJ1-2
D gene: TRBD1
clone size: once
CDR3 protein: CASSRIGTANYGYTF
CDR3 DNA: TGCGCCAGCAGCCGAATCGGGACAGCGAATTATGGCTACACCTTC

V gene: TRBV7-8
J gene: TRBJ2-7
D gene: TRBD1
clone size: .
CDR3 protein: CASSLVLTWTGIYEQYF
CDR3 DNA: TGTGCCAGCAGCTTAGTGTTAACTTGGACAGGGATCTACGAGCAGTACTTC

V gene: TRBV6-1
J gene: TRBJ2-7
D gene: .
clone size: .
CDR3 protein: CASSETVRVEYF
CDR3 DNA: TGTGCCAGCAGTGAAACAGTCAGGGTGGAGTACTTC

V gene: TRBV10-3
J gene: TRBJ2-5
D gene: .
clone size: .
CDR3 protein: CAIRGSGQETQYF
CDR3 DNA: TGTGCCATCAGGGGCTCAGGACAAGAGACCCAGTACTTC

V gene: TRBV28
J gene: TRBJ2-1
D gene: TRBD2
clone size: .
CDR3 protein: CATSMIGASGRVYNEQFF
CDR3 DNA: TGTGCCACCTCAATGATAGGGGCTAGCGGGAGAGTTTACAATGAGCAGTTCTTC

V gene: TRBV5-1
J gene: TRBJ2-3
D gene: TRBD2
clone size: .
CDR3 protein: CASSIGTSGRTPDTQYF
CDR3 DNA: TGCGCCAGCAGCATAGGGACTAGCGGGAGGACACCAGATACGCAGTATTTT